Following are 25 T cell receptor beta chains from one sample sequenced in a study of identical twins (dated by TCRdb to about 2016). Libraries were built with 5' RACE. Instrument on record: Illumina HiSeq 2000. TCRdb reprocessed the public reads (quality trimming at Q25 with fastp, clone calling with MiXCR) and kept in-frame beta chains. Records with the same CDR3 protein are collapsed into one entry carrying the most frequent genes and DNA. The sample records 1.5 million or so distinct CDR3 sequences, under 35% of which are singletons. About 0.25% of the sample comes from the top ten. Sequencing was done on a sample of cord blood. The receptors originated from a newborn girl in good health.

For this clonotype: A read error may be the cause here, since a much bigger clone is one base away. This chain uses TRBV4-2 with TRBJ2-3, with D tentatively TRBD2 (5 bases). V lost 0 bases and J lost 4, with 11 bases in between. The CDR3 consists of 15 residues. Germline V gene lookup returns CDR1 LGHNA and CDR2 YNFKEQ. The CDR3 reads CASSQEEGSSDTQYF. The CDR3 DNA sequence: TGTGCCAGCAGCCAAGAGGAAGGGAGTTCAGATACGCAGTATTTT.

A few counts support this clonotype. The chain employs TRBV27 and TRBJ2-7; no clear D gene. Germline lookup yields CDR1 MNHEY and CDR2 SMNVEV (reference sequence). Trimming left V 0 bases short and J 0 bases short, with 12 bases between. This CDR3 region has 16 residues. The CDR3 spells CASSLSVGSLSYEQYF. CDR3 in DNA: TGTGCCAGCAGTTTATCAGTGGGCAGCCTCTCCTACGAGCAGTACTTC.

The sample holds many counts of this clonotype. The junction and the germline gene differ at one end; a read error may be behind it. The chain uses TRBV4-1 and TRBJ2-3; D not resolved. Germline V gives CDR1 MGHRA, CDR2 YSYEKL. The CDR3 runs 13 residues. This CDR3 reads CASSQVSTDTQYF. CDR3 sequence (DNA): TGTGCCAGCAGCCAAGTCAGCACAGATACGCAGTATTTT.

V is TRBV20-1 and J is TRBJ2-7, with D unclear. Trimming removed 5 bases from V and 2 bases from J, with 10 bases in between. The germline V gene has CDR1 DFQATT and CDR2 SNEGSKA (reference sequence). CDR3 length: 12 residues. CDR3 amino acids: CSAYGPTYEQYF. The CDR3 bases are TGCAGTGCTTACGGGCCAACCTACGAGCAGTACTTC.

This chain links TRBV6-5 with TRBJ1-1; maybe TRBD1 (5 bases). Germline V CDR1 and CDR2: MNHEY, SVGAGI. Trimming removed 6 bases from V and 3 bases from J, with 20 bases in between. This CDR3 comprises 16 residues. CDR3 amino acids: CASSTRLGVPHTEAFF. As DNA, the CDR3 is TGTGCCAGCAGCACTAGATTGGGGGTCCCCCACACTGAAGCTTTCTTT.

In DNA form, the CDR3 reads TGTGCCAGCACCCTAATACCCGGGGAGCTGTTTTTT. Translation: CASTLIPGELFF. This chain joins TRBV2 and TRBJ2-2; D unclear. Germline CDR1 SNHLY, CDR2 FYNNEI. This CDR3 is 12 amino acids long. V was pared by 7 bases and J by 6 bases, with 9 bases between. The entire variable domain, with the rest obtained from reference TRBV2 and TRBJ2-2, is as follows: EPEVTQTPSHQVTQMGQEVILRCVPISNHLYFYWYRQILGQKVEFLVSFYNNEISEKSEIFDDQFSVERPDGSNFTLKIRSTKLEDSAMYFCASTLIPGELFFGEGSRLTVL.

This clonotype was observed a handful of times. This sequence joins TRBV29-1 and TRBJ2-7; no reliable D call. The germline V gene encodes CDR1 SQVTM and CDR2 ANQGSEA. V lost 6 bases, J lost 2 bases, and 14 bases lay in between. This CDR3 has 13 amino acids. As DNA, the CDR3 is TGCAGCGTGCAAGGCAGTAGGCCCTACGAGCAGTACTTC. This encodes CSVQGSRPYEQYF.

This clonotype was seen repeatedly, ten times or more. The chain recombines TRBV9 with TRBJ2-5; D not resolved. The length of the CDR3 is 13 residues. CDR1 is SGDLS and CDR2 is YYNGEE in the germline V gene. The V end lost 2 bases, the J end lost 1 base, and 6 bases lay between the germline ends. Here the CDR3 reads CASSVGPQETQYF. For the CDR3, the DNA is TGTGCCAGCAGCGTCGGACCCCAAGAGACCCAGTACTTC.

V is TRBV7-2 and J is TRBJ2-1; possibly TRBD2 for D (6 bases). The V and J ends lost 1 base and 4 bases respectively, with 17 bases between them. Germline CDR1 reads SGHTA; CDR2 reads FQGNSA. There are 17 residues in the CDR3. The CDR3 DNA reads TGTGCCAGCAGCTTAGTCTATATGGGAGGTACATACAATGAGCAGTTCTTC. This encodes CASSLVYMGGTYNEQFF.

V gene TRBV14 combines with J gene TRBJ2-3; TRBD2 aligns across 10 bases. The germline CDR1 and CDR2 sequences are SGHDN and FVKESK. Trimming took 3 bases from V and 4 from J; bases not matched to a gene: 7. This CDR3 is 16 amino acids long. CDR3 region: CASSHSLAGVSDTQYF. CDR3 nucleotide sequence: TGTGCCAGCAGCCATTCTCTAGCGGGAGTATCAGATACGCAGTATTTT.

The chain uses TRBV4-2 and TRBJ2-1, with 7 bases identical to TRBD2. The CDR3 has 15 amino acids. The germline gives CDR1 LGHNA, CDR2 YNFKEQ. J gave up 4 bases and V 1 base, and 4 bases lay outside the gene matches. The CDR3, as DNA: TGTGCCAGCAGCCAAGTTCCAGCGGGGTACAATGAGCAGTTCTTC. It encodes CASSQVPAGYNEQFF.

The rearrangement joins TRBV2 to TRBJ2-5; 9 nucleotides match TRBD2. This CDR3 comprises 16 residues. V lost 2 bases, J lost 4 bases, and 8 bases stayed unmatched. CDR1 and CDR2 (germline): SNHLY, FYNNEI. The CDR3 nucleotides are TGTGCCAGCAGTGAAAGGCTAGCGGGGAGGAGAGAGACCCAGTACTTC. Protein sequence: CASSERLAGRRETQYF.

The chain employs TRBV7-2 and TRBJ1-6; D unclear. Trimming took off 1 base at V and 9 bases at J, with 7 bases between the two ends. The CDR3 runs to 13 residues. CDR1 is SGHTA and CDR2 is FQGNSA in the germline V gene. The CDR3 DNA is TGTGCCAGCAGCTTAGTGCTGGGTTCACCCCTCCACTTT. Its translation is CASSLVLGSPLHF.

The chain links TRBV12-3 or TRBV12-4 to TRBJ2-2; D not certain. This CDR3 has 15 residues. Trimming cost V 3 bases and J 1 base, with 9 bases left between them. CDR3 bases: TGTGCCAGCAGTTTTGAATCAGGGAACACCGGGGAGCTGTTTTTT. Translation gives CASSFESGNTGELFF.

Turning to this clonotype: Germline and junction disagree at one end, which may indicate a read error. Written as DNA, the CDR3 is TGTGCCGCCAGCGAACTTCAGGGTTCACCCCTCCACTTT. It codes for CAASELQGSPLHF. The chain carries TRBV15 and TRBJ1-6; D might be TRBD1 (5 bases). This CDR3 is 13 amino acids long. Germline-derived CDR1 and CDR2 are LNHNV and YYDKDF (reference sequence).

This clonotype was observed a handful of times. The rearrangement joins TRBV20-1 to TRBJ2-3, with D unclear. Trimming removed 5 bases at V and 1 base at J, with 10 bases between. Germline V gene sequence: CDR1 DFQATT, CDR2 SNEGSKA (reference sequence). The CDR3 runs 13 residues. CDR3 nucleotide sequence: TGCAGTGCTGCCACGGCCCGCACAGATACGCAGTATTTT. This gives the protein CSAATARTDTQYF.

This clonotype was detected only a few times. The CDR3 nucleotides are TGTGCCAGCTGGACAGGGGCGGTTAGCAATCAGCCCCAGCATTTT. Its protein is CASWTGAVSNQPQHF. The rearrangement links TRBV6-5 to TRBJ1-5, with 9 bases identical to TRBD1. From germline, CDR1 is MNHEY and CDR2 SVGAGI. V shed 8 bases and J 0 bases; nucleotides not matched to a gene: 5. The CDR3 runs 15 residues.

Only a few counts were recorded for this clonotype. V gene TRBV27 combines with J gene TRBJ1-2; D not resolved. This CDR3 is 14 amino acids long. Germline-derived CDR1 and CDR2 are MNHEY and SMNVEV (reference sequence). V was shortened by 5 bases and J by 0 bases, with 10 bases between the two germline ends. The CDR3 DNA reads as TGTGCCAGCAGTCCCATCGGGCCTAACTATGGCTACACCTTC. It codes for CASSPIGPNYGYTF.

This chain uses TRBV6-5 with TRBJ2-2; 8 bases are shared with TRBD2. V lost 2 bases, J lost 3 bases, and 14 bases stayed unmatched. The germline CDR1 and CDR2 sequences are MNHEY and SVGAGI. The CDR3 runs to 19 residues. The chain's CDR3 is CASSYPRTGGPSDTGELFF. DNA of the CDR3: TGTGCCAGCAGTTACCCTAGAACGGGAGGGCCATCAGACACCGGGGAGCTGTTTTTT.

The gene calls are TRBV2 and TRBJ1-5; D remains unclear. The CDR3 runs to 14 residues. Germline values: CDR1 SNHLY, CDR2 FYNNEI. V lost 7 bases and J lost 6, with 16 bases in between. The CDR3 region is CASTRGSGRQPQHF. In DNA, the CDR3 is TGTGCCAGCACCCGAGGGTCCGGGCGTCAGCCCCAGCATTTT.

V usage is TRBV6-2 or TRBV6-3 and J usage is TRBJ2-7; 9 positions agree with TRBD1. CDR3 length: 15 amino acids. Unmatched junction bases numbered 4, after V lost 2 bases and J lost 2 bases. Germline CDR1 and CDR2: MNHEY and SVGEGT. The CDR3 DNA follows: TGTGCCAGCAGTTACCTCAGGACAGGGGCCTACGAGCAGTACTTC. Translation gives CASSYLRTGAYEQYF.

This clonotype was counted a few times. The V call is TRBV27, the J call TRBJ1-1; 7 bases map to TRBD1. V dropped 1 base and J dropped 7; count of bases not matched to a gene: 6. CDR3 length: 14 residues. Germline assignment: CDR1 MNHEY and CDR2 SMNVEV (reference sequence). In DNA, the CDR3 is TGTGCCAGCAGTTTATACCCCAGGGGGAGTGAAGCTTTCTTT. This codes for CASSLYPRGSEAFF.

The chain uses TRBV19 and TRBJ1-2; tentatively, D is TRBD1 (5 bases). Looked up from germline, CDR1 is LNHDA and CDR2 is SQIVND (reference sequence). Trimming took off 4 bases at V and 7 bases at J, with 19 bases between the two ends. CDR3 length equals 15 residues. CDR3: CASSTSPDTNRGYTF. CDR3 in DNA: TGTGCCAGTAGTACCTCACCGGACACAAATCGTGGCTACACCTTC.

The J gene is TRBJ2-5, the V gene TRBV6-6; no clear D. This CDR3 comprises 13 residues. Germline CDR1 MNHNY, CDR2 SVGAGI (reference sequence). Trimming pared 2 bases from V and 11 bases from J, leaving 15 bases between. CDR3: CASSYGVNGEQYF. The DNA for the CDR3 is TGTGCCAGCAGTTACGGGGTTAACGGTGAGCAGTACTTC.

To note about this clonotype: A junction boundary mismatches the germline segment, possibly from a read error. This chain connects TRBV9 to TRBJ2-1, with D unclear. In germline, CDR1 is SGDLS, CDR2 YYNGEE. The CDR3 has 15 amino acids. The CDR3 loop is CASSARSRPYDEQFF. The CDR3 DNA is TGTGCCAGCAGCGCCCGCAGCAGGCCCTACGATGAGCAGTTCTTC.